The clone carrying this TCR beta chain was observed a few times. Its target is not known. These data are taken from a study of T cell repertoires in cytomegalovirus infection. Looked up from germline, CDR1 is MNHEY and CDR2 is SMNVEV (reference sequence). Trimming took off 1 base at V and 7 bases at J, with 17 bases between the two ends. The CDR3 extends over 16 amino acids. Overall study results and limits: Carriage of CMV together with the relevant HLA was identifiable through cumulative public TCR beta family frequency.

TCRdb reanalysed the reads using MiXCR and keeps one entry per CDR3 protein. The table includes about 63,000 distinct CDR3 sequences, 20% detected once. Specimen: CD8+ T cells from cultured PBMCs, collected from culture after CMV antigen stimulation. The sequence was collected from a human donor in good health (CMV status not recorded). Some clones in this sample may be carry-over from other donors' samples. V gene TRBV27 combines with J gene TRBJ1-5; tentative D call: TRBD1 (6 bases). The CDR3: CASSLYGQPMGQPQHF. Here the CDR3 DNA reads TGTGCCAGCAGTTTATACGGACAGCCCATGGGACAGCCCCAGCATTTT.